The rows below give T cell receptor beta chains drawn from one sample of a study of vaccination effects on CD4 cells after COVID-19. Their target antigens are unknown. Measured with immunoSEQ multiplex PCR; TCRdb has only the in-frame clones, and not every one. The sample yields 66,000 or so clones, under 80% seen once. The source was CD4+ T cells from PBMCs cultured without peptide, collected after COVID-19 vaccination. These receptors all come from a human donor who received a COVID-19 vaccine. Both conserved end residues are part of each CDR3. D genes are given only for firm matches. Size is omitted from some rows. Given values are once, few, many or a class for expanded clones.

TRBD1,NA,TRBV25-1,TRBJ2-1,TGTGCCAGCAGACACCTCGTCTCGACAGGGCTTTTCAATGAGCAGTTCTTC,CASRHLVSTGLFNEQFF
NA,once,TRBV29-1,TRBJ2-2,TGCAGCGTTGAAGATCGGTTACAGAGGAACACCGGGGAGCTGTTTTTT,CSVEDRLQRNTGELFF
NA,few,TRBV6-6,TRBJ2-1,TGTGCCAGCAGCCCGTTGAGCGGAAATTACAATGAGCAGTTCTTC,CASSPLSGNYNEQFF
TRBD1,NA,TRBV14,TRBJ1-6,TGTGCCAGCAGCCGACAGGGAAATTCACCCCTCCACTTT,CASSRQGNSPLHF
NA,NA,TRBV21-1,TRBJ1-6,TGTGCCAGCAGCAGGGGCAGGGCTCTTTGGAATAATTCACCCCTCCACTTT,CASSRGRALWNNSPLHF
TRBD2,NA,TRBV2,TRBJ2-3,TGTGCCAGCAGGCGGGGGGCCAGCACAGATACGCAGTATTTT,CASRRGASTDTQYF
NA,NA,TRBV25-1,TRBJ2-5,TGTGCCAGCAGTGATCCCGGGACGAGGGGAGAGACCCAGTACTTC,CASSDPGTRGETQYF
TRBD1,NA,TRBV7-2,TRBJ1-5,TGTGCCAGCAGCCAGACCGGACAGGGGCCCCAGCATTTT,CASSQTGQGPQHF
NA,NA,TRBV7-3,TRBJ2-3,TGTGCCAGCAGCTTCTCAGGGGCTAATACGCAGTATTTT,CASSFSGANTQYF
NA,few,TRBV7-9,TRBJ1-3,TGTGCCAGCAGCTCCTTAGCGGAGGCTGGAAACACCATATATTTT,CASSSLAEAGNTIYF
NA,once,TRBV19,TRBJ2-1,TGTGCCAGTAGTTATAGCGGTACCTACAATGAGCAGTTCTTC,CASSYSGTYNEQFF
NA,NA,TRBV28,TRBJ1-1,TGTGCCAGCAGTTTCATTGGGAGTTACTTCTTAGGCACTGAAGCTTTCTTT,CASSFIGSYFLGTEAFF
NA,NA,TRBV5-6,TRBJ2-5,TGTGCCAGCAGCTTGGCCGGCAGGGGGGGAACGGAGACCCAGTACTTC,CASSLAGRGGTETQYF
NA,NA,TRBV12-3/TRBV12-4,TRBJ1-2,TGTGCCAGCAGCCCATCCAGGGAAGTCTACACCTTC,CASSPSREVYTF
NA,NA,TRBV4-1,TRBJ1-4,TGCGCCAGCAGCCCCCGTAGATTAACTAATGAAAAACTGTTTTTT,CASSPRRLTNEKLFF
NA,NA,TRBV9,TRBJ1-5,TGTGCCAGCAGCTGGGGTCAGGGAAATCAGCCCCAGCATTTT,CASSWGQGNQPQHF
TRBD1,NA,TRBV5-4,TRBJ2-5,TGTGCCAGCAGCTATCCGGGACAGGGGGCGAGGGAGACCCAGTACTTC,CASSYPGQGARETQYF
NA,once,TRBV12-3/TRBV12-4,TRBJ1-5,TGTGCCAGCAGTTTAACTAGCAATCAGCCCCAGCATTTT,CASSLTSNQPQHF
NA,NA,TRBV5-1,TRBJ2-6,TGCGCCAGCAGCTTGGGCTCTGGGGCCAACGTCCTGACTTTC,CASSLGSGANVLTF
TRBD1,once,TRBV6-5,TRBJ2-4,TGTGCCAGCAGCGTACCGGGACAGCCATACATTCAGTACTTC,CASSVPGQPYIQYF
TRBD2,NA,TRBV28,TRBJ2-5,TGTGCCAGCAGACGACCCCCGGTAGCGGGGTTCCAAGAGACCCAGTACTTC,CASRRPPVAGFQETQYF
NA,NA,TRBV3-1/TRBV3-2,TRBJ1-2,TGTGCCAGCAGCCAAGCCCCAAGACCCACTAACTATGGCTACACCTTC,CASSQAPRPTNYGYTF
NA,few,TRBV5-1,TRBJ2-3,TGCGCCAGCACGACGGGGGCCCTCACAGATACGCAGTATTTT,CASTTGALTDTQYF
TRBD2,once,TRBV19,TRBJ2-2,TGTGCCAGTAGTCCAAGACTAGCGGGGGAGAGAACGAACACCGGGGAGCTGTTTTTT,CASSPRLAGERTNTGELFF
TRBD1,NA,TRBV24-1,TRBJ2-5,TGTGCCACCAGTGATCCCAGGGGGCTAAAGACCCAGTACTTC,CATSDPRGLKTQYF
NA,NA,TRBV2,TRBJ2-5,TGTGCCAGTCGACTGGACCAAGAGACCCAGTACTTC,CASRLDQETQYF
NA,NA,TRBV4-3,TRBJ2-3,TGCGCCAGCAGCCAGGGCGGGGTTGGCACAGATACGCAGTATTTT,CASSQGGVGTDTQYF
NA,NA,TRBV6-6,TRBJ2-2,TGTGCCAGCAGTTTAACCGGGGAGCTGTTTTTT,CASSLTGELFF
TRBD1,NA,TRBV7-2,TRBJ2-2,TGTGCCAGCAGCTTCCCGGGGACAGCGAACACCGGGGAGCTGTTTTTT,CASSFPGTANTGELFF
TRBD1,NA,TRBV7-9,TRBJ1-3,TGTGCCAGCAGAGATCCGGGACAGGGCCCCTCTGGAAACACCATATATTTT,CASRDPGQGPSGNTIYF
NA,NA,TRBV11-1,TRBJ1-6,TGTGCCAGCAGCCCCCTAAGAGGGGCTAATTCACCCCTCCACTTT,CASSPLRGANSPLHF
NA,NA,TRBV18,TRBJ1-4,TGTGCCAGCTCACCACCTGAGGGGGCTAATGAAAAACTGTTTTTT,CASSPPEGANEKLFF
NA,once,TRBV13,TRBJ2-5,TGTGCCAGCAGACCGCGAGTAGCCGAGGAGACCCAGTACTTC,CASRPRVAEETQYF
NA,NA,TRBV2,TRBJ1-5,TGTGCCAGCAGTGCCGACAGGAATCAGCCCCAGCATTTT,CASSADRNQPQHF
NA,few,TRBV7-8,TRBJ1-6,TGTGCCAGCAGCTTAGCCGGCCATAATTCACCCCTCCACTTT,CASSLAGHNSPLHF
TRBD2,NA,TRBV24-1,TRBJ2-3,TGTGCCACCAGTGACACGCTGACTAGCGGGGGTACAGATACGCAGTATTTT,CATSDTLTSGGTDTQYF
NA,NA,TRBV12-5,TRBJ2-3,TGTGCTAGTGGTTTAATGGACGGGGTTAGCACAGATACGCAGTATTTT,CASGLMDGVSTDTQYF